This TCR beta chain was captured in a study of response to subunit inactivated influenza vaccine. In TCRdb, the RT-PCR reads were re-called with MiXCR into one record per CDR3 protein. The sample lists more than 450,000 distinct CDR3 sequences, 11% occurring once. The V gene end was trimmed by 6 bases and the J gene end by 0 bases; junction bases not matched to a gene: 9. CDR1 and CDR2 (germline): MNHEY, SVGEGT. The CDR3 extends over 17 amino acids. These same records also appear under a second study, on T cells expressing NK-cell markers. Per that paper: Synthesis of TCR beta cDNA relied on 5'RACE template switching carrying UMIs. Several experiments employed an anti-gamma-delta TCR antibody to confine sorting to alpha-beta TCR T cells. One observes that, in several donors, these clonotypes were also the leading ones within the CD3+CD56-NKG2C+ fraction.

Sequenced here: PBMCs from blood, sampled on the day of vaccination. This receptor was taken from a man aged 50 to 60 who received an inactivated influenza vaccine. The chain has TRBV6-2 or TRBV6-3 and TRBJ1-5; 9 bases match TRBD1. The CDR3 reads CASRSTGGKYSNQPQHF. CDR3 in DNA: TGTGCCAGCAGATCTACAGGGGGCAAATATAGCAATCAGCCCCAGCATTTT.